Below are 24 T cell receptor beta chains sequenced from a single sample in a study of glioma-infiltrating T cells. Amplification of TCR alpha and beta CDR3 regions from RNA used iRepertoire nested multiplex PCR. TCRdb reanalysed the multiplex PCR reads using MiXCR and keeps one entry per CDR3 protein. This table holds around 3,600 distinct CDR3 sequences, around 92% found once. The sample comprised glioma tissue, nonneoplastic brain tissue, or PBMCs (not recorded which). The receptors here all came from a human donor with low-grade glioma or glioblastoma, undergoing nonglioma brain surgery, or in good health (not recorded which).

The sample holds one count of this clonotype. For a library built for alpha chains, this beta chain is a stray read; little rests on its size. This chain joins TRBV2 and TRBJ1-1, with D unresolved. V shed 1 base and J shed 5 bases, with 5 bases lying between them. CDR3 size: 12 residues. Germline loops: CDR1 SNHLY, CDR2 FYNNEI. CDR3 loop: CASSEDRTEAFF. The CDR3 DNA is TGTGCCAGCAGTGAAGATCGGACTGAAGCTTTCTTT.

Note on this clonotype: With the library built for alpha chains, this beta chain is off target and its frequency is not meaningful. The chain uses TRBV4-1 and TRBJ2-1, with no clear D. The CDR3 is 16 residues long. V was pared by 4 bases and J by 5 bases, with 18 bases between. Looked up from germline, CDR1 is MGHRA and CDR2 is YSYEKL. CDR3 sequence reads: CASSPQPPGPDNEQFF. The CDR3 DNA reads as TGCGCCAGCAGCCCCCAACCGCCCGGACCTGACAATGAGCAGTTCTTC.

In the case of this clonotype: This beta chain represents an off-target read in a library built for alpha chains; its size is of limited meaning. The CDR3 spells CSATPQGGREAFF. The CDR3 DNA reads as TGCAGTGCTACCCCCCAGGGGGGCCGTGAAGCTTTCTTT. The V call is TRBV20-1, the J call TRBJ1-1; 7 bases map to TRBD1. With V trimmed by 4 bases and J by 7 bases, 9 bases remained unmatched. The CDR3 runs 13 residues. Germline V gives CDR1 DFQATT, CDR2 SNEGSKA (reference sequence).

Turning to this clonotype: This beta chain is a stray sequence in a library constructed for alpha chains; its clone size is not meaningful. This rearrangement joins TRBV20-1 to TRBJ2-1; no firm D call. CDR1 is DFQATT and CDR2 is SNEGSKA in the germline V gene (reference sequence). This CDR3 has 13 amino acids. With 6 bases removed from V and 7 bases from J, the gap between germline ends came to 16 bases. The CDR3 sequence is CSATRGARNEQFF. As DNA, the CDR3 is TGCAGTGCCACTCGTGGTGCGCGGAATGAGCAGTTCTTC.

This clonotype was counted once. This beta chain is a stray read from a library made for alpha chains; its abundance is not meaningful. The rearrangement links TRBV6-1 to TRBJ2-1, with a weak D call TRBD2 (5 bases). With 5 bases removed from V and 12 bases from J, the gap between germline ends came to 17 bases. The CDR3 spans 13 residues. Per germline, CDR1 MNHNS and CDR2 SASEGT. This chain's CDR3 is CASSRHRDSRQFF. The CDR3 region has the DNA TGTGCCAGCAGTCGTCACCGGGATTCCAGGCAGTTCTTC.

Turning to this clonotype: This beta chain is a stray sequence in a library constructed for alpha chains; its clone size is not meaningful. The V and J genes are TRBV19 and TRBJ2-1; D perhaps matches TRBD1 (6 bases). The CDR3 is 14 amino acids. Germline assignment: CDR1 LNHDA and CDR2 SQIVND (reference sequence). Trimming left V 6 bases short and J 10 bases short, with 19 bases between. The CDR3 loop is CASRLIQGLGEQFF. The DNA for the CDR3 is TGTGCCAGTAGATTGATTCAGGGGCTAGGGGAGCAGTTCTTC.

Comment on this clonotype: The size of this beta chain means little, since it is a stray read in a library made for alpha chains. The chain carries TRBV28 and TRBJ2-7, with a tentative D call TRBD1 (6 bases). V shed 2 bases and J shed 4 bases, with 9 bases lying between them. The CDR3 spans 13 residues. CDR1 is MDHEN, CDR2 SYDVKM, per germline. The CDR3 coding sequence is TGTGCCAGCAGTTTACTACAGGGTTACGAGCAGTACTTC. Translated: CASSLLQGYEQYF.

With regard to this clonotype: A library made for alpha chains picked up this beta chain off target, so its size means little. The chain links TRBV28 to TRBJ2-3; 13 positions agree with TRBD2. Germline CDR1 and CDR2: MDHEN and SYDVKM. The CDR3 has 16 amino acids. V shed 6 bases, J shed 2 bases, and the junction held 5 bases outside the gene matches. The CDR3 DNA sequence: TGTGCCAGCAGCTCAGGACTAGCGGGGGTCACAGATACGCAGTATTTT. Its translation is CASSSGLAGVTDTQYF.

Concerning this clonotype: This beta chain is off target for a library built for alpha chains, so its abundance means little. V usage is TRBV6-2 or TRBV6-3 and J usage is TRBJ1-2; no reliable D call. This CDR3 has 13 residues. Between the trimmed V and J ends, which lost 3 bases and 2 bases, there was a span of 7 bases. CDR1 and CDR2 from the germline V gene are MNHEY and SVGEGT. DNA for the CDR3: TGTGCCAGCAGTTATCCCCAAAACTATGGCTACACCTTC. Amino acid sequence: CASSYPQNYGYTF.

Points on this clonotype: The library was built for alpha chains, so this beta chain is an off-target read and its size means little. The chain recombines TRBV7-2 with TRBJ1-5; no reliable D call. The germline CDR1 and CDR2 sequences are SGHTA and FQGNSA. Trimming stripped 2 bases from V and 1 base from J, with 6 bases between. The CDR3 consists of 14 residues. The CDR3 nucleotides read TGTGCCAGCAGCTTACCCGCAAGCAATCAGCCCCAGCATTTT. This sequence encodes CASSLPASNQPQHF.

Concerning this clonotype itself: The library was designed around alpha chains, so this beta chain is a stray read whose abundance carries little weight. The chain recombines TRBV6-5 with TRBJ2-7, with 10 bases matching TRBD2. Losses at the gene ends were 6 bases for V and 3 bases for J; bases not matched to a gene: 2. Germline V gene sequence: CDR1 MNHEY, CDR2 SVGAGI. This CDR3 comprises 13 residues. For the CDR3, the DNA is TGTGCCAGCAGAAGACTAGCGGGCTACGAGCAGTACGTC. As protein: CASRRLAGYEQYV.

Details on this clonotype: The library was prepared for alpha chains; this beta chain is a stray read, so its frequency means little. J is TRBJ1-5 and V is TRBV2; D not resolved. The V gene's germline CDR1 is SNHLY and CDR2 FYNNEI. The CDR3 consists of 14 residues. V was shortened by 3 bases and J by 5 bases, with 11 bases between the two germline ends. CDR3 protein: CASSESTEDQPQHF. DNA of the CDR3: TGTGCCAGCAGTGAGAGCACTGAAGATCAGCCCCAGCATTTT.

Concerning this clonotype itself: This beta chain is off target for a library built for alpha chains, so its abundance means little. This chain connects TRBV20-1 to TRBJ1-1; no clear D. V lost 0 bases and J 0 bases, leaving 8 bases between the germline ends. In germline, CDR1 is DFQATT, CDR2 SNEGSKA (reference sequence). The CDR3 consists of 14 residues. In DNA form, the CDR3 reads TGCAGTGCTAGAGACCACGCGATGAACACTGAAGCTTTCTTT. Translating gives CSARDHAMNTEAFF.

A few counts support this clonotype. Within a library made for alpha chains, this beta chain is off target, and its count is uninformative. The genes are TRBV29-1 and TRBJ2-1, with 12 bases fitting TRBD2. The V and J ends lost 6 bases and 6 bases, in that order; junction bases with no gene match: 9. Germline CDR1 is SQVTM and CDR2 is ANQGSEA. This CDR3 has 15 amino acids. CDR3 in DNA: TGCAGCGTCGACGAACTAGCGGGAGGATTCAATGAGCAGTTCTTC. It encodes CSVDELAGGFNEQFF.

On this clonotype itself: This beta chain is an unintended read in a library built for alpha chains; its size means little. The V call is TRBV6-6, the J call TRBJ2-7; tentatively, D is TRBD1 or TRBD2 (5 bases each). V shed 0 bases and J shed 3 bases, with 15 bases lying between them. This CDR3 has 16 residues. The germline CDR1 and CDR2 sequences are MNHNY and SVGAGI (reference sequence). The CDR3: CASSYSMLGRGYEQYF. The CDR3 bases are TGTGCCAGCAGTTACTCGATGTTGGGACGGGGCTACGAGCAGTACTTC.

With respect to this clonotype: Being off target in a library aimed at alpha chains, this beta chain has a size of little meaning. The chain joins TRBV27 to TRBJ2-3; a possible D gene is TRBD1 (5 bases). Germline CDR1 is MNHEY and CDR2 is SMNVEV (reference sequence). The CDR3 totals 14 residues. The V end lost 6 bases, the J end lost 3 bases, and 13 bases lay between the germline ends. As DNA, the CDR3 is TGTGCCAGCAGGATGACAGAACAGACAGATACGCAGTATTTT. Translated: CASRMTEQTDTQYF.

To note about this clonotype: This beta chain represents an off-target read in a library built for alpha chains; its size is of limited meaning. The CDR3 protein is CAISGQGGILGTEAFF. CDR3 DNA sequence: TGTGCCATCTCGGGACAGGGGGGAATCTTAGGCACTGAAGCTTTCTTT. The chain couples TRBV25-1 to TRBJ1-1; 11 nucleotides line up with TRBD1. J lost 4 bases, V lost 10 bases, and 14 bases had no gene match. The CDR3 runs 16 residues. Germline loops: CDR1 MGHDK, CDR2 SYGVNS.

Comments on this clonotype: The library was designed around alpha chains, so this beta chain is a stray read whose abundance carries little weight. This chain uses TRBV6-1 with TRBJ2-3; D gene unclear. The CDR3 spans 12 residues. Between the trimmed V and J ends, which lost 3 bases and 5 bases, there was a span of 6 bases. Germline CDR1 reads MNHNS; CDR2 reads SASEGT. CDR3 region: CASSEMIDTQYF. The CDR3 region has the DNA TGTGCCAGCAGTGAGATGATAGATACGCAGTATTTT.

With regard to this clonotype: This beta chain came through as a stray read in a library set up for alpha chains, and its size says little. The chain uses TRBV6-1 and TRBJ1-3, with D perhaps TRBD1 (5 bases). The germline gives CDR1 MNHNS, CDR2 SASEGT. The CDR3 contains 15 residues. Trimming took 6 bases from V and 0 from J, leaving 12 bases between them. The CDR3 region has the DNA TGTGCCAGCAGACCTCCAGGGTACTCTGGAAACACCATATATTTT. Its protein is CASRPPGYSGNTIYF.

This clonotype came up a few times. Compared with germline, one end of the junction differs, possibly owing to a read error. This beta chain appears as a stray read in a library generated for alpha chains; its size is not informative. The chain joins TRBV10-3 to TRBJ2-1, with 7 bases that match TRBD2. CDR3 size: 17 residues. The germline V gene has CDR1 ENHRY and CDR2 SYGVKD. CDR3 sequence (DNA): TGTGCCAGCAGTTACCCAGGACTAGGGAGCTCCTACAATGAGCAGTTCTTC. Translating it yields CASSYPGLGSSYNEQFF.

Concerning this clonotype itself: Found in a library prepared for alpha chains, this beta chain is an off-target read, and its abundance has little meaning. This chain joins TRBV6-8 and TRBJ2-5; D is unresolved. With 2 bases removed from V and 4 bases from J, the gap between germline ends came to 2 bases. The CDR3 sequence is 11 residues long. From germline, CDR1 is MNHGY and CDR2 SAAAGT. The CDR3 coding sequence is TGTGCCAGCAGTTACGGAGAGACCCAGTACTTC. Its translation is CASSYGETQYF.

Comments on this clonotype: Since it is a stray read in a library aimed at alpha chains, this beta chain has a size that is not meaningful. The V gene is TRBV20-1, the J gene TRBJ1-1, with D possibly being TRBD1 (5 bases). Per the germline V gene, CDR1 is DFQATT and CDR2 is SNEGSKA (reference sequence). CDR3 length: 13 residues. V was shortened by 5 bases and J by 5 bases, with 15 bases between the two germline ends. Here the CDR3 DNA reads TGCAGTGCTTCCCGCCTGCAGGGAACTGAAGCTTTCTTT. Translating gives CSASRLQGTEAFF.

As regards this clonotype: A read error may account for a junction end that differs from germline. This beta chain is an unintended read in a library built for alpha chains; its size means little. The chain recombines TRBV6-1 with TRBJ1-2; no clear D. This CDR3 region has 14 residues. CDR1 and CDR2 from the germline V gene are MNHNS and SASEGT. The CDR3 sequence is CASSKGRTNYGYNF. The CDR3 nucleotides are TGTGCCAGCAGTAAAGGAAGAACTAACTATGGCTACAACTTC.

Turning to this clonotype: Found in a library prepared for alpha chains, this beta chain is an off-target read, and its abundance has little meaning. The chain carries TRBV27 and TRBJ1-1, with D possibly TRBD1 on 5 matching bases. Germline V gene lookup returns CDR1 MNHEY and CDR2 SMNVEV (reference sequence). The CDR3 contains 15 residues. Between the trimmed V and J ends, which lost 5 bases and 1 base, there was a span of 14 bases. CDR3: CASSPWTHGNTEAFF. As DNA, the CDR3 is TGTGCCAGCAGTCCCTGGACACATGGGAACACTGAAGCTTTCTTT.